This TCR beta chain comes out of a study of blood T cell repertoires in COVID-19. Overall study: In each case, the material was cDNA or gDNA derived from T cells, B-cell-depleted T cells, or PBMCs.

The CDR3 has 15 amino acids. The germline gives CDR1 LNHDA, CDR2 SQIVND (reference sequence). V was cut by 2 bases and J by 8 bases, with 16 bases left in between. Enrollment of patients from Seattle took place during active infection, with longitudinal follow-up. This clone was seen a few times. Using immunoSEQ multiplex PCR, the repertoire was profiled, and TCRdb retains in-frame clones only, with some absent. In the table there are 250,000 to 350,000 clones, 90% of which are singletons. V and J are TRBV19 and TRBJ1-5; possible D gene TRBD1, 5 bases. Sequenced: peripheral blood. This TCR derives from a woman between 25 and 40 years old with COVID-19, enrolled during active disease. The CDR3 here is CASSISGGRGEPQHF. CDR3 nucleotides: TGTGCCAGTAGTATATCCGGGGGACGGGGAGAGCCCCAGCATTTT.